This T cell receptor (beta chain) is drawn from a study of blood T cells in healthy people across ages. The second PCR ran roughly 7 to 11 cycles with a sample-barcoded 5' primer and J-beta primers. Researchers report that a template-switch adaptor with 12 random nucleotides tagged each cDNA molecule. TCRdb re-analysed the 5' RACE reads in MiXCR, keeping a single row per CDR3 protein. The sample includes about 840,000 distinct CDR3 sequences, approximately 32% of them seen just once. This clonotype has at least ten counts. This same sample was also part of a study on T cells of mothers and their children. As that study records: Donors were three healthy Caucasian mothers and their six children. Related and unrelated pairs show similar shaping of TCR recombination output by thymic selection.

Sequenced material: blood. This receptor was obtained from a woman aged 40 to 50 in good health.

The CDR3 reads CASSLTSYEQYF. In nucleotides, the CDR3 is TGTGCCAGCAGCCTGACTAGCTACGAGCAGTACTTC. The chain is built from TRBV7-2 and TRBJ2-7; TRBD2 might be the D (6 bases). Germline-derived CDR1 and CDR2 are SGHTA and FQGNSA. CDR3 size: 12 residues. V dropped 5 bases and J dropped 3 bases, with 8 bases sitting between them.